This paragraph reports one TCR beta chain. Its antigen remains unknown. The sample belongs to a study of a mutant IDH1 vaccine in newly diagnosed glioma. At the level of the study: Either 4-6 weeks after radiotherapy alone or alongside temozolomide, vaccination was begun. The earlier regimen, radiotherapy, temozolomide, or both, was most often both. Treated patients had a mean age of 40.4 years and a sex split that was roughly 60% male and roughly 40% female.

Time point noted: week 35, safety follow-up. Vaccine doses each comprised 300 ug of mutant IDH1 20-mer peptide, with topical imiquimod. This CDR3 comprises 15 residues. Per germline, CDR1 SGDLS and CDR2 YYNGEE. Deletions cut 4 bases from V and 11 bases from J, with 22 bases between. Sequenced by immunoSEQ multiplex PCR; TCRdb stores in-frame clones only, minus some. This table has 73,000 or so clones, around 82% appearing once. This clonotype was obtained from a man in his late teens or twenties with glioma. The chain joins TRBV9 to TRBJ1-3; D is unresolved. Sample: PBMCs, taken from a glioma patient whose treatment included an IDH1 peptide vaccine. The CDR3, as DNA: TGTGCCAGCAGCTCCCCCGGAGCTTCTGAAATGTCCATATATTTT. Translation gives CASSSPGASEMSIYF.